One and the same sample provided the 17 T cell receptor beta chains below, sequenced in a study of cytotoxic CD8 clonotypes in ibrutinib-treated CLL. Sequenced by immunoSEQ multiplex PCR; TCRdb stores in-frame clones only, minus some. The sample holds approximately 47,000 clones; approximately 65% are singletons and the top ten take about a fifth. Sequenced here: PBMCs, sampled after 24 months of ibrutinib treatment. The receptors come from a human donor with chronic lymphocytic leukemia.

This clone was seen a few times. The genes are TRBV5-6 and TRBJ1-3; no reliable D call. The CDR3 runs to 14 residues. V lost 2 bases to trimming and J lost 0 bases, with 6 bases between them. The germline V gene has CDR1 SGHDT and CDR2 YYEEEE. The CDR3 nucleotides are TGTGCCAGCAGCTTTTACAGCTCTGGAAACACCATATATTTT. It is translated as CASSFYSSGNTIYF.

The CDR3 reads CASSPSGLAKNIQYF. CDR3 DNA sequence: TGTGCCAGCAGCCCCAGCGGGCTAGCCAAAAACATTCAGTACTTC. This rearrangement joins TRBV2 to TRBJ2-4; D is possibly TRBD2 (6 bases). V was trimmed by 6 bases and J by 0 bases, leaving 12 bases between them. The CDR3 totals 15 residues. The germline V gene encodes CDR1 SNHLY and CDR2 FYNNEI.

V and J are TRBV4-1 and TRBJ2-1; 12 nucleotides align to TRBD2. Germline V lookup: CDR1 MGHRA, CDR2 YSYEKL. This CDR3 is built from 18 residues. Trimming at V came to 4 bases and at J to 1 base, leaving 8 bases not matched to a gene. CDR3: CASSRDPTSGRSYNEQFF. CDR3 in DNA: TGCGCCAGCAGCCGCGACCCGACTAGCGGGAGATCCTACAATGAGCAGTTCTTC.

This rearrangement joins TRBV5-1 to TRBJ2-1; no reliable D call. CDR1 is SGHRS and CDR2 is YFSETQ in the germline V gene. The V gene lost 4 bases and the J gene lost 7 bases, with 15 bases spanning the gap. This CDR3 contains 14 residues. The CDR3 reads CASSPVGVSNEQFF. As DNA, the CDR3 is TGCGCCAGCAGCCCGGTAGGAGTATCGAATGAGCAGTTCTTC.

The chain employs TRBV10-3 and TRBJ1-6; D perhaps matches TRBD1 (5 bases). Germline CDR1 ENHRY, CDR2 SYGVKD. The CDR3 loop spans 14 amino acids. The V and J ends lost 6 bases and 6 bases respectively, with 12 bases between them. The chain's CDR3 is CAISPGLVNSPLHF. The CDR3 nucleotides are TGTGCCATCAGCCCGGGGCTAGTTAATTCACCCCTCCACTTT.

The chain employs TRBV15 and TRBJ2-2; weak D call: TRBD2 (5 bases). With 3 bases removed from V and 5 bases from J, the gap between germline ends came to 7 bases. CDR1 and CDR2 from the germline V gene are LNHNV and YYDKDF (reference sequence). The CDR3 loop spans 13 amino acids. The CDR3 here is CATSRTMTGELFF. For the CDR3, the DNA is TGTGCCACCAGCAGGACTATGACCGGGGAGCTGTTTTTT.

The chain joins TRBV29-1 to TRBJ2-5, with D tentatively TRBD1 or TRBD2 (5 bases each). The germline CDR1 and CDR2 sequences are SQVTM and ANQGSEA. V was cut by 3 bases and J by 4 bases, with 15 bases left in between. CDR3 size: 14 residues. CDR3 sequence: CSVDSGSGAETQYF. In DNA form, the CDR3 reads TGCAGCGTTGACTCAGGGAGTGGGGCAGAGACCCAGTACTTC.

The chain carries TRBV19 and TRBJ2-5; D gene unclear. CDR1 and CDR2 (germline): LNHDA, SQIVND (reference sequence). This CDR3 region has 13 residues. V lost 3 bases and J 5 bases, leaving 10 bases between the germline ends. CDR3 nucleotide sequence: TGTGCCAGTAGTATGGGTCATAAGGAGACCCAGTACTTC. Its protein is CASSMGHKETQYF.

This clone is a singleton in its sample. V is TRBV6-1 and J is TRBJ1-3, with D perhaps TRBD1 (5 bases). CDR3 length: 16 amino acids. V gave up 8 bases and J gave up 4 bases, with 21 bases separating them. Germline CDR1 reads MNHNS; CDR2 reads SASEGT. The CDR3 region is CASGGRARVIGNTIYF. The DNA of the CDR3 is TGTGCCAGCGGTGGCAGGGCAAGGGTTATCGGAAACACCATATATTTT.

This clone came up many times. This CDR3 is CASTQSDTGELFF. Written as DNA, the CDR3 is TGTGCCTCGACCCAAAGCGACACCGGGGAGCTGTTTTTT. This sequence joins TRBV10-3 and TRBJ2-2; D is unresolved. V lost 11 bases to trimming and J lost 3 bases, with 13 bases between them. This CDR3 has 13 amino acids. Germline V lookup: CDR1 ENHRY, CDR2 SYGVKD.

J is TRBJ2-5 and V is TRBV5-1; unclear D gene. This CDR3 is 13 amino acids long. Germline CDR1 and CDR2: SGHRS and YFSETQ. Trimming took off 3 bases at V and 5 bases at J, with 11 bases between the two ends. This chain's CDR3 is CASSSQSAETQYF. The CDR3 DNA is TGCGCCAGCAGCTCCCAGTCGGCGGAGACCCAGTACTTC.

This chain uses TRBV4-2 with TRBJ2-4; D possibly uses TRBD1 or TRBD2 (6 bases each). V was shortened by 2 bases and J by 1 base, with 15 bases between the two germline ends. The CDR3 is 17 residues long. CDR1 LGHNA and CDR2 YNFKEQ come from the germline V gene. The CDR3 reads CASSQLAGQLAKNIQYF. The CDR3 DNA reads as TGTGCCAGCAGCCAACTCGCGGGACAATTGGCCAAAAACATTCAGTACTTC.

This clone turned up a few times. The chain joins TRBV28 to TRBJ1-2; the D is unclear. The ends were cut back, 3 bases at V and 3 bases at J, with 2 bases in the middle. CDR1 is MDHEN and CDR2 is SYDVKM in the germline V gene. The CDR3 runs to 11 residues. For the CDR3, the DNA is TGTGCCAGCAGTTTCCACTATGGCTACACCTTC. It encodes CASSFHYGYTF.

V gene TRBV28 combines with J gene TRBJ2-4; no definite D call. Trimming removed 6 bases at V and 6 bases at J, with 12 bases between. Germline V CDR1 and CDR2: MDHEN, SYDVKM. CDR3 length: 13 amino acids. DNA for the CDR3: TGTGCCAGCAGAGCAAAGGGAATAAACATTCAGTACTTC. It specifies CASRAKGINIQYF.

This clone was recorded a few times. This rearrangement joins TRBV2 to TRBJ2-7, with D uncertain. The CDR3 loop spans 12 amino acids. Germline V gives CDR1 SNHLY, CDR2 FYNNEI. V dropped 0 bases and J dropped 3 bases, with 3 bases sitting between them. CDR3 residues: CASSEAGYEQYF. In nucleotides, the CDR3 is TGTGCCAGCAGTGAAGCGGGCTACGAGCAGTACTTC.

The chain has TRBV7-9 and TRBJ2-1; 7 bases match TRBD2. CDR3 size: 17 residues. Germline CDR1 reads SEHNR; CDR2 reads FQNEAQ (reference sequence). The ends lost 5 bases at V and 2 bases at J; junction bases unmatched: 12. The CDR3 DNA follows: TGTGCCAGCAGCCGGAACATTGGGGGGGATGCCTACAATGAGCAGTTCTTC. Amino acid sequence: CASSRNIGGDAYNEQFF. The full variable domain, in which reference TRBV7-9 and TRBJ2-1 provide the parts outside the CDR3, is DTGVSQNPRHKITKRGQNVTFRCDPISEHNRLYWYRQTLGQGPEFLTYFQNEAQLEKSRLLSDRFSAERPKGSFSTLEIQRTEQGDSAMYLCASSRNIGGDAYNEQFFGPGTRLTVL.

The V and J genes are TRBV6-1 and TRBJ2-7, with D possibly matching TRBD1 (6 bases). The V end was cut by 6 bases, the J end by 5 bases, with 17 bases between. The CDR3 runs to 14 residues. CDR1 and CDR2 from the germline V gene are MNHNS and SASEGT. CDR3 sequence (DNA): TGTGCCAGCAGGCTTACCAGGGGTCACCACGAGCAGTACTTC. Translated, it gives CASRLTRGHHEQYF.